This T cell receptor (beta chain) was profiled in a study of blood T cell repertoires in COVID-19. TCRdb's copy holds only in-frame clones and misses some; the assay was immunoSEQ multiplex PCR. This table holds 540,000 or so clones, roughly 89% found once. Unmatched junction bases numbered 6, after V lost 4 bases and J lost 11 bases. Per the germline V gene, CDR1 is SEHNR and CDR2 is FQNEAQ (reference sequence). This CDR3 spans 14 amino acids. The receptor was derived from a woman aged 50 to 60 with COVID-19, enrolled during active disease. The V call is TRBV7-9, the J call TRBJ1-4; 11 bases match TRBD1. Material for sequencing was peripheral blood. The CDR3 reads CASSSGQGALKLFF. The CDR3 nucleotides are TGTGCCAGCAGCTCCGGACAGGGGGCCCTTAAACTGTTTTTT.